This TCR beta chain was observed in a study of TIL therapy for anti-PD-1-resistant metastatic lung cancer. The V gene's germline CDR1 is SNHLY and CDR2 FYNNEI. V shed 4 bases, J shed 8 bases, and the junction held 6 bases outside the gene matches. The CDR3 extends over 15 amino acids. Time point noted: pre-treatment sample, taken before nivolumab and TIL therapy. The libraries were made with immunoSEQ v3. The table came from immunoSEQ multiplex PCR; TCRdb's copy has only in-frame clones and leaves some out. The table lists under 70,000 clones, more than 75% of them singletons. This clonotype was obtained from a person aged 25 to 80 with non-small cell lung cancer. This chain uses TRBV2 with TRBJ2-4; 12 bases are shared with TRBD2. The sample consisted of blood, taken at baseline. The CDR3 spells CASSAMTSGSDIQYF. CDR3 DNA sequence: TGTGCCAGCAGTGCGATGACTAGCGGGAGTGACATTCAGTACTTC. Full variable domain (missing parts from reference TRBV2 and TRBJ2-4): EPEVTQTPSHQVTQMGQEVILRCVPISNHLYFYWYRQILGQKVEFLVSFYNNEISEKSEIFDDQFSVERPDGSNFTLKIRSTKLEDSAMYFCASSAMTSGSDIQYFGAGTRLSVL.